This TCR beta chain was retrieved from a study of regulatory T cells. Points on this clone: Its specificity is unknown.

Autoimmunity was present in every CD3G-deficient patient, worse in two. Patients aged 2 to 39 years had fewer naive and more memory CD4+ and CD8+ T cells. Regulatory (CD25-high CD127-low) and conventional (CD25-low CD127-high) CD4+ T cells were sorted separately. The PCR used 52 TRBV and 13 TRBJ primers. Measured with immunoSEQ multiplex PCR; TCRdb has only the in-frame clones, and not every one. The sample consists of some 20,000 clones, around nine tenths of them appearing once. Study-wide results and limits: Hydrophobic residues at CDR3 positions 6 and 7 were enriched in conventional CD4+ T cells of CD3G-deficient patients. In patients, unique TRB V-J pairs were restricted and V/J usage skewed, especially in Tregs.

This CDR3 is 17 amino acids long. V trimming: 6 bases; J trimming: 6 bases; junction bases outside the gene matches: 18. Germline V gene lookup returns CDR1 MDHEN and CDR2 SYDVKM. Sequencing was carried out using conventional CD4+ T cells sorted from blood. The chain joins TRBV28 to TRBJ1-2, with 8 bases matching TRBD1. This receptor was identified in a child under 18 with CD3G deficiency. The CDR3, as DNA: TGTGCCAGCAGAAGGGACAGGCTAGGGAAGTTGGAGAATGGCTACACCTTC. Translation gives CASRRDRLGKLENGYTF.